The T cell receptor (beta chain) described here comes from a study of early T cells in non-severe SARS-CoV-2 infection. Across the study: Whole-blood bulk RNA, unsorted, was sequenced, and chains were unpaired.

On this clonotype: Its antigen remains unknown.

Germline CDR1 SGHRS, CDR2 YFSETQ. The CDR3 contains 13 residues. The V end lost 7 bases, the J end lost 0 bases, and 10 bases lay between the germline ends. Unique molecular identifiers tagged individual cDNA molecules. TCRdb redid the calling of the 5' RACE reads with MiXCR, one entry per CDR3 protein. The repertoire holds over 50,000 distinct CDR3 sequences, with around 8% as singletons. Study-wide findings and caveats: Anti-spike CD8 responses were favored by VDJdb matching, which missed private and CD4 specificities.

Sequencing used whole blood. This sequence was found in an adult who was a healthcare worker with PCR-confirmed SARS-CoV-2 infection or an uninfected control (not recorded which). The J gene is TRBJ1-2, the V gene TRBV5-1; D ambiguous. CDR3 in DNA: TGCGCCAGCCGAGATGGGGCTAACTATGGCTACACCTTC. This encodes CASRDGANYGYTF.